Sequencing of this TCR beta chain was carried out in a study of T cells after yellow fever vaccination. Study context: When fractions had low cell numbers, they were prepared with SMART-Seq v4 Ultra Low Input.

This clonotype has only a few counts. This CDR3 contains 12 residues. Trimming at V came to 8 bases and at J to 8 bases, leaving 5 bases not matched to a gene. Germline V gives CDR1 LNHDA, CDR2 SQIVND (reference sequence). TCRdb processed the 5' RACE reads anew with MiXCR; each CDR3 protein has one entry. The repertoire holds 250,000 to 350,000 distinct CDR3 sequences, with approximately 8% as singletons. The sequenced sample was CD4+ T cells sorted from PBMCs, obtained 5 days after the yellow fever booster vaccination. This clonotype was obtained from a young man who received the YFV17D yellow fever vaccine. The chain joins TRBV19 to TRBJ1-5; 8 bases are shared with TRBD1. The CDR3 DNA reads TGTGCCAGTGGACAGGGAAGGGAGCCCCAGCATTTT. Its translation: CASGQGREPQHF.